What follows are 19 T cell receptor beta chains derived from one specimen sequenced in a study of blood T cells in healthy people across ages. A second 7 to 11 cycle PCR used barcoded and J-beta primers. TCRdb redid the calling of the 5' RACE reads with MiXCR, one entry per CDR3 protein. In the table there are about 600,000 distinct CDR3 sequences, under 55% of which are singletons. Material for sequencing was blood. The receptors originated from a man at least 80 years old in good health.

This chain joins TRBV12-3 or TRBV12-4 and TRBJ2-5; TRBD2 is a possible D gene (5 bases). Trimming took off 3 bases at V and 11 bases at J, with 13 bases between the two ends. CDR3 size: 12 residues. The DNA for the CDR3 is TGTGCCAGCAGTTTGGAGGAGAATGAGCAGTACTTC. As protein: CASSLEENEQYF.

This clonotype was recorded at least ten times. The chain has TRBV6-5 and TRBJ1-1, with D perhaps matching TRBD1 (5 bases). Trimming removed 3 bases from V and 1 base from J, with 12 bases in between. Germline loops: CDR1 MNHEY, CDR2 SVGAGI. The CDR3 consists of 15 residues. CDR3 sequence reads: CASSYFGTANTEAFF. The CDR3 DNA sequence: TGTGCCAGCAGTTATTTCGGGACGGCGAACACTGAAGCTTTCTTT.

This clonotype was found a few times. CDR3: CASSLGPGVAFEQYF. DNA of the CDR3: TGTGCCAGCAGCTTGGGGCCGGGGGTAGCGTTTGAGCAGTACTTC. V and J are TRBV5-6 and TRBJ2-7; a weak D match, TRBD2 (6 bases). The V end was cut by 0 bases, the J end by 7 bases, with 17 bases between. CDR3 length: 15 residues. Germline lookup yields CDR1 SGHDT and CDR2 YYEEEE.

In its sample, this clonotype was seen many times. The chain recombines TRBV7-2 with TRBJ2-1; D unclear. This CDR3 contains 12 residues. Germline loops: CDR1 SGHTA, CDR2 FQGNSA. The V and J ends lost 1 base and 9 bases respectively, with 7 bases between them. Here the CDR3 DNA reads TGTGCCAGCAGCTTAGGTCGCTCTGAGCAGTTCTTC. As protein: CASSLGRSEQFF.

This clonotype has just a few counts. The chain carries TRBV15 and TRBJ2-3; a possible D gene is TRBD1 (5 bases). Deletions cut 7 bases from V and 4 bases from J, with 15 bases between. From germline, CDR1 is LNHNV and CDR2 YYDKDF (reference sequence). This CDR3 comprises 14 residues. The CDR3 DNA follows: TGTGCCACCACCCTGGACAAAGCCGCAGATACGCAGTATTTT. It codes for CATTLDKAADTQYF.

The J gene is TRBJ2-5, the V gene TRBV28; TRBD2 matches at 10 bases. The DNA end lines up better with TRBJ2-7; the J call may be wrong. The length of the CDR3 is 14 residues. Germline CDR1 and CDR2: MDHEN and SYDVKM. The CDR3 DNA reads as TGTGCCAGCAGACTGCTAGCGGGAGTGAGCGAGCAGTACTTC. This codes for CASRLLAGVSEQYF.

The chain links TRBV5-1 to TRBJ2-5; 11 bases map to TRBD2. Germline CDR1 reads SGHRS; CDR2 reads YFSETQ. This CDR3 has 18 amino acids. V shed 0 bases, J shed 2 bases, and the junction held 9 bases outside the gene matches. The CDR3 spells CASSLGGTSGSSQETQYF. The DNA for the CDR3 is TGCGCCAGCAGCTTGGGAGGAACTAGCGGGAGTTCGCAAGAGACCCAGTACTTC.

This clonotype is a singleton in its sample. This chain uses TRBV12-3 or TRBV12-4 with TRBJ2-1, with TRBD2 matching over 8 bases. The CDR3 consists of 16 residues. V was clipped by 5 bases and J by 7 bases; unmatched bases: 13. CDR3 loop: CASSPPGRAGANEQFF. CDR3 sequence (DNA): TGTGCCAGCAGTCCCCCCGGAAGAGCGGGAGCAAATGAGCAGTTCTTC.

The V gene is TRBV20-1, the J gene TRBJ2-1; 14 nucleotides align to TRBD2. The J segment lost 4 bases and the V segment lost 7 bases, leaving 6 bases of the junction unmatched. The CDR3 sequence is 15 residues long. CDR1 and CDR2 from the germline V gene are DFQATT and SNEGSKA (reference sequence). CDR3 sequence: CSVQTSGRDYNEQFF. DNA for the CDR3: TGCAGTGTCCAGACTAGCGGGAGGGATTACAATGAGCAGTTCTTC.

The chain recombines TRBV7-3 with TRBJ1-2; no clear D. The CDR3 is 11 residues long. CDR1 is SGHTA, CDR2 FQGTGA, per germline. Trimming shortened V by 8 bases and J by 4 bases, and 8 bases separated the two germline ends. The CDR3 nucleotides are TGTGCCAGCCTCGCAGTCTATGGCTACACCTTC. Protein: CASLAVYGYTF.

This clonotype was recorded only once. The chain employs TRBV6-2 or TRBV6-3 and TRBJ1-2, with TRBD1 matching 8 bases. Per the germline V gene, CDR1 is MNHEY and CDR2 is SVGEGT. The CDR3 consists of 14 residues. Unmatched junction bases numbered 8, after V lost 10 bases and J lost 1 base. CDR3 nucleotides: TGTGCCATCCAACGGGACAGGATTAACTATGGCTACACCTTC. This sequence encodes CAIQRDRINYGYTF.

The chain is built from TRBV6-2 or TRBV6-3 and TRBJ2-3; D could derive from TRBD1 or TRBD2 (5 bases each). The CDR3 spans 12 residues. V lost 11 bases to trimming and J lost 0 bases, with 9 bases between them. Germline lookup yields CDR1 MNHEY and CDR2 SVGEGT. The CDR3 nucleotides read TGTGCCGTGAGGGGTAGCACAGATACGCAGTATTTT. This gives the protein CAVRGSTDTQYF.

The V gene is TRBV20-1, the J gene TRBJ2-1, with TRBD1 matching 8 bases. Germline CDR1 reads DFQATT; CDR2 reads SNEGSKA (reference sequence). V gave up 3 bases and J gave up 6 bases; unmatched junction bases: 10. CDR3 length: 15 amino acids. The CDR3 DNA reads as TGCAGTGCTAGGGCCCGACAGGGGTGGGTCAATGAGCAGTTCTTC. This sequence encodes CSARARQGWVNEQFF.

This clonotype was picked up many times. The V and J genes are TRBV6-5 and TRBJ1-4; D gene ambiguous. Trimming stripped 0 bases from V and 2 bases from J, with 7 bases between. Germline assignment: CDR1 MNHEY and CDR2 SVGAGI. CDR3 size: 15 residues. The CDR3 loop is CASSYSHPTNEKLFF. CDR3 DNA: TGTGCCAGCAGTTACTCCCATCCTACTAATGAAAAACTGTTTTTT.

This chain joins TRBV7-2 and TRBJ2-7; either TRBD1 or TRBD2 may fit D (5 bases each). V gave up 1 base and J gave up 5 bases, with 12 bases separating them. The CDR3 is made up of 14 amino acids. Germline CDR1 reads SGHTA; CDR2 reads FQGNSA. As DNA, the CDR3 is TGTGCCAGCAGCTTAGATGGGGGAACCGACGAGCAGTACTTC. Translated: CASSLDGGTDEQYF.

The V and J genes are TRBV9 and TRBJ1-2; 8 nucleotides align to TRBD1. After removal of 1 base from V and 3 bases from J, the junction contained 17 bases not matched to a gene. Germline loops: CDR1 SGDLS, CDR2 YYNGEE. This CDR3 spans 19 amino acids. The DNA for the CDR3 is TGTGCCAGCAGCGTAAGTTCCGGGACAGGCCTCCGAGGCGACTATGGCTACACCTTC. Its translation is CASSVSSGTGLRGDYGYTF.

This clonotype was observed many times. This chain joins TRBV6-6 and TRBJ1-2, with D possibly TRBD1 on 6 matching bases. The CDR3 length is 14 residues. V gave up 7 bases and J gave up 3 bases, with 15 bases separating them. Looked up from germline, CDR1 is MNHNY and CDR2 is SVGAGI (reference sequence). The CDR3 DNA follows: TGTGCCAGCAACTCACAGGGCACAGACTATGGCTACACCTTC. Protein sequence: CASNSQGTDYGYTF.

The chain is built from TRBV12-3 or TRBV12-4 and TRBJ2-2; 9 positions agree with TRBD1. The V and J ends lost 7 bases and 2 bases, in that order; junction bases with no gene match: 5. This CDR3 has 15 residues. CDR3 nucleotides: TGTGCCAGCACCCTGGACAGGGGAAACACCGGGGAGCTGTTTTTT. Its protein is CASTLDRGNTGELFF.

The rearrangement links TRBV18 to TRBJ2-4; D possibly corresponds to TRBD1 (6 bases). The DNA end is a closer match to TRBJ2-7, so the J assignment may be wrong. The CDR3 consists of 11 residues. From germline, CDR1 is KGHSH and CDR2 LQKENI. The CDR3 loop is CASSPDSEQYF. The CDR3 DNA reads as TGTGCCAGCTCACCGGACAGCGAGCAGTACTTC.